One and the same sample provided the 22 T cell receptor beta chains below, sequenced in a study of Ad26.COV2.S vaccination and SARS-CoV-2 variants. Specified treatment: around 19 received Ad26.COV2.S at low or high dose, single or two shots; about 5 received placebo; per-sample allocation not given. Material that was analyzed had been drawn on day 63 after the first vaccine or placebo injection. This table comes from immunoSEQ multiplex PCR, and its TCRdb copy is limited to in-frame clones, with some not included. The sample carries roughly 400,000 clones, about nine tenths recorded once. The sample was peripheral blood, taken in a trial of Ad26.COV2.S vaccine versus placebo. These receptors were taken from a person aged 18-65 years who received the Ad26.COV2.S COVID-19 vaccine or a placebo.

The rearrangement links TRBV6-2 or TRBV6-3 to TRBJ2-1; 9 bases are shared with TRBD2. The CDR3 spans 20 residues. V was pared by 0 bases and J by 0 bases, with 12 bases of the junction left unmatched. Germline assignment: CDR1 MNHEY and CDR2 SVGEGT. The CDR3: CASSYSASGKIESSYNEQFF. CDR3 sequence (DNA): TGTGCCAGCAGTTACTCGGCTAGCGGGAAGATCGAGAGCTCCTACAATGAGCAGTTCTTC.

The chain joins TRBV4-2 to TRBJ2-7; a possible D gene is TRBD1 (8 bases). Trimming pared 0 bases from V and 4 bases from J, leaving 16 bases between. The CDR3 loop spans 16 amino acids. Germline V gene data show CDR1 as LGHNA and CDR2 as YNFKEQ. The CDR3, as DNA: TGTGCCAGCAGCCAAGATCGGACAGGGAGGGCATACGAGCAGTACTTC. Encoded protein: CASSQDRTGRAYEQYF.

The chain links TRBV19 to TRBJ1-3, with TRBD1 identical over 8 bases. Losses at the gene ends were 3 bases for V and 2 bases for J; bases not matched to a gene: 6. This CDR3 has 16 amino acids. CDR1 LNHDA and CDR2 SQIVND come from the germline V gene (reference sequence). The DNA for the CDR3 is TGTGCCAGTAGTATCCTCGGACAGGGCGCTGGAAACACCATATATTTT. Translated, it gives CASSILGQGAGNTIYF.

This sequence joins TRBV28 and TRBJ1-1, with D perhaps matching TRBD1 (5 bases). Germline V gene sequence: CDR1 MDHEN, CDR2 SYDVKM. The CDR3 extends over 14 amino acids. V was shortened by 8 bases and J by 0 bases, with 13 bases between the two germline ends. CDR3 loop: CASHRGNMNTEAFF. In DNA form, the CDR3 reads TGTGCCAGCCATCGGGGGAATATGAACACTGAAGCTTTCTTT.

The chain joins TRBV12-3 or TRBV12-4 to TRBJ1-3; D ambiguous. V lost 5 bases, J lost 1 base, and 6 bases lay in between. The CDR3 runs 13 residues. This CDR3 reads CASSQESGNTIYF. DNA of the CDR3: TGTGCCAGCAGTCAGGAATCTGGAAACACCATATATTTT.

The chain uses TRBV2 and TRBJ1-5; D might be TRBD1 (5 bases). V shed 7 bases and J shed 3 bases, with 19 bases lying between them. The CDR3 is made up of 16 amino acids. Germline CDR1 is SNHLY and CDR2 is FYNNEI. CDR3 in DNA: TGTGCCAGCACTGGGACCAAACAGGATTACAATCAGCCCCAGCATTTT. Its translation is CASTGTKQDYNQPQHF.

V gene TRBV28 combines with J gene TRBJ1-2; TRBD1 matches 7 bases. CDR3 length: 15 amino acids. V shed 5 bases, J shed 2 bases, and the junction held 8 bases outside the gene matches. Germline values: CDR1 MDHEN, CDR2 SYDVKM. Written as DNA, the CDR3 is TGTGCCAGCAGTGCCACAGGGGCACCCAACTATGGCTACACCTTC. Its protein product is CASSATGAPNYGYTF.

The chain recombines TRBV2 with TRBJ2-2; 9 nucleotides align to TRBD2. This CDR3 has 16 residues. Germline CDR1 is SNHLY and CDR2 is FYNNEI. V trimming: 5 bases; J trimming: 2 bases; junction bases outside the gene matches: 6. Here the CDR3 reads CASSTRLADNTGELFF. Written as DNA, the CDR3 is TGTGCCAGCAGTACACGACTAGCGGATAACACCGGGGAGCTGTTTTTT.

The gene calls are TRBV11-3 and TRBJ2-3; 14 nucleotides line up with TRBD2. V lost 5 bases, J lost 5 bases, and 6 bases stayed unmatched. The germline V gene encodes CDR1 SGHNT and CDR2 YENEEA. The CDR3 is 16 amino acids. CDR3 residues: CASSRGLAGVRDTQYF. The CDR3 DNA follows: TGTGCCAGCAGCAGGGGACTAGCGGGAGTTCGAGATACGCAGTATTTT.

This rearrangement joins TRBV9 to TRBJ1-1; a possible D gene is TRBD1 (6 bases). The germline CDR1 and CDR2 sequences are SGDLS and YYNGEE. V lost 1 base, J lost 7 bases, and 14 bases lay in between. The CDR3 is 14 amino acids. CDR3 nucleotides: TGTGCCAGCAGCGTACGAAGTGGGACAAGTGAAGCTTTCTTT. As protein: CASSVRSGTSEAFF.

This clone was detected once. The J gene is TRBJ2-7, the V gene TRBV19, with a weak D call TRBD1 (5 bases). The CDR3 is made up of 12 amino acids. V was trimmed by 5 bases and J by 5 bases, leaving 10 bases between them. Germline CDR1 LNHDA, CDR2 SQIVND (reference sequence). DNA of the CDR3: TGTGCCAGTAGTGCAGGGCACCACGAGCAGTACTTC. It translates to CASSAGHHEQYF.

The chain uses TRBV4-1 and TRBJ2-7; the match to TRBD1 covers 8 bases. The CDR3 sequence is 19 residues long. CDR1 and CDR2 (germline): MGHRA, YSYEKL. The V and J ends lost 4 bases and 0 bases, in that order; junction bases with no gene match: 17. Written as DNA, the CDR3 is TGCGCCAGCAGCCCGCCTTACTCCGTCCGGGACAGGTACTCCTACGAGCAGTACTTC. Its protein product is CASSPPYSVRDRYSYEQYF.

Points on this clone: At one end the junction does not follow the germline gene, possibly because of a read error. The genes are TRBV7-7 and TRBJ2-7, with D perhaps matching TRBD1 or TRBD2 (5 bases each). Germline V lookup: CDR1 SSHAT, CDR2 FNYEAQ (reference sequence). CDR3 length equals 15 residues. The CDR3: CASSPLPGPSSEQYF. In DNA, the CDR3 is TGTGCTAGCAGCCCCCTACCGGGACCGAGTTCCGAGCAGTACTTC.

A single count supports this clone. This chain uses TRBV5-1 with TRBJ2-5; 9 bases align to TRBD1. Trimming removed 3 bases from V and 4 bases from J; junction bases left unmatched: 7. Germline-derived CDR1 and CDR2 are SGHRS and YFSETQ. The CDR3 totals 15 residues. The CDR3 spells CASSWGQGKGETQYF. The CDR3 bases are TGCGCCAGCAGCTGGGGACAGGGTAAGGGAGAGACCCAGTACTTC. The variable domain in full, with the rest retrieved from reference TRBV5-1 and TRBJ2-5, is KAGVTQTPRYLIKTRGQQVTLSCSPISGHRSVSWYQQTPGQGLQFLFEYFSETQRNKGNFPGRFSGRQFSNSRSEMNVSTLELGDSALYLCASSWGQGKGETQYFGPGTRLLVL.

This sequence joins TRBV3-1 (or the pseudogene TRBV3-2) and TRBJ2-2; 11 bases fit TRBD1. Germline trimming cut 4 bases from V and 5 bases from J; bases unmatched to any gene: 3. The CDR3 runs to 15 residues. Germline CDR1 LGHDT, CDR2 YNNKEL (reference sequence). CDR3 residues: CASSLGTGGTGELFF. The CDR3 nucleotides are TGTGCCAGCAGCCTAGGGACAGGGGGTACCGGGGAGCTGTTTTTT.

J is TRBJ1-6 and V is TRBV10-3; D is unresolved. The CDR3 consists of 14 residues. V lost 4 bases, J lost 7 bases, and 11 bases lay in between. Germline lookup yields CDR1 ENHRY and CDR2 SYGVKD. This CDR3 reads CAISGPSLNSPLHF. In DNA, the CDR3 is TGTGCCATCAGTGGGCCGAGCCTAAATTCACCCCTCCACTTT.

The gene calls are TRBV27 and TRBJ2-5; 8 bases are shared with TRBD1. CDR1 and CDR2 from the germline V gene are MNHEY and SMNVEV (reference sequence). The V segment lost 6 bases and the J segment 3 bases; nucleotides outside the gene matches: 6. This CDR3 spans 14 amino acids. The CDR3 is CASSRPGGKETQYF. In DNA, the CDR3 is TGTGCCAGCAGCCGCCCAGGGGGCAAAGAGACCCAGTACTTC.

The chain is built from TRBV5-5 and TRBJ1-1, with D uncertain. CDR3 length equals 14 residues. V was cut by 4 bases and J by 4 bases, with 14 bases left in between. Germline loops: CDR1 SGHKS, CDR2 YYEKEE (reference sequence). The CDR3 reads CASSPQAWSTEAFF. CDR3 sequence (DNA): TGTGCCAGCAGCCCGCAGGCCTGGAGCACTGAAGCTTTCTTT.

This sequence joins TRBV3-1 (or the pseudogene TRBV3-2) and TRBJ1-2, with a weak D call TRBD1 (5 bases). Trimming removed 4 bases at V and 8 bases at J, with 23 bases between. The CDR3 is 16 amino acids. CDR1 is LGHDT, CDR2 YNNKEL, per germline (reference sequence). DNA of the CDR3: TGTGCCAGCAGCCCCAGGAGGGGAGGTAACGACAAGGGCTACACCTTC. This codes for CASSPRRGGNDKGYTF.

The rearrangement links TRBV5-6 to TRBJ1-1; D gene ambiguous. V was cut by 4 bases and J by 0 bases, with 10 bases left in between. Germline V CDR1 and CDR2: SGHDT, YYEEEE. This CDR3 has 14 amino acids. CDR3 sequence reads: CASSRGVMNTEAFF. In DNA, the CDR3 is TGTGCCAGCAGCCGGGGTGTGATGAACACTGAAGCTTTCTTT.

The CDR3 is CASRRDAGYGYTF. CDR3 coding DNA: TGTGCCAGCAGACGGGACGCGGGTTATGGCTACACCTTC. The V gene is TRBV6-5, the J gene TRBJ1-2; weak D call: TRBD1 (5 bases). V was pared by 6 bases and J by 5 bases, with 13 bases between. Looked up from germline, CDR1 is MNHEY and CDR2 is SVGAGI. The CDR3 sequence is 13 residues long.

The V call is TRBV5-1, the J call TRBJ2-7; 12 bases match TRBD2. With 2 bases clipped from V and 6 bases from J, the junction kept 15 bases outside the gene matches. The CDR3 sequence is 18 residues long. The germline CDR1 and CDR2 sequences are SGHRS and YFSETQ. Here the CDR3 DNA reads TGCGCCAGCAGCTTAGGTTCCGGGACTAGCGGGCTCTCACGCGAGCAGTACTTC. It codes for CASSLGSGTSGLSREQYF.